This entry describes one TCR beta chain. Under the authors' procedure: Amplification with reference gene primers provided the estimates of nucleated cell counts. The method was immunoSEQ multiplex PCR; TCRdb's version includes in-frame clones alone and lacks a portion of them. The V and J calls and clone size are taken from that table; D and trimming were inferred from the DNA. The sample lists about 280,000 clones, approximately 89% occurring once. These data are taken from a study of blood T cell repertoires in COVID-19. Study in general: Collection of acute and convalescent COVID-19 samples took place in the United States, Italy and Spain.

The CDR3 loop spans 13 amino acids. The V end lost 0 bases, the J end lost 8 bases, and 10 bases lay between the germline ends. Germline lookup yields CDR1 GTSNPN and CDR2 SVGIG (reference sequence). The sequence came from a man aged 35 to 55 who had been exposed to COVID-19. The rearrangement uses TRBV30 and TRBJ1-4; the D gene is possibly TRBD1 (6 bases). Material for sequencing was PBMCs or T cells enriched from blood (not recorded which). CDR3 region: CAWSVGDTEKLFF. CDR3 sequence (DNA): TGTGCCTGGAGTGTAGGGGACACCGAAAAACTGTTTTTT.